This note documents a single T cell receptor (beta chain) sequence. These data come from a study of blood T cell repertoires in COVID-19. At the level of the study: Samples came from the United States, Italy and Spain, spanning acute and convalescent COVID-19. PBMCs, B-cell-depleted T cells, or T cells provided the cDNA or gDNA that made up the material.

Authors' processing steps: Estimates of nucleated cell counts were drawn from the amplification of reference gene primers. Libraries were prepared by immunoSEQ multiplex PCR; TCRdb keeps only in-frame clonotypes and omits some of them. D and trimming come from the DNA, and the V and J calls and clone size come from that table. The sample holds 100,000 to 150,000 clones; approximately 87% are singletons and the top ten take about 2%. The sequenced sample consisted of peripheral blood. This TCR came from a woman aged 45 to 65 with acute or convalescent COVID-19.

In nucleotides, the CDR3 is TGTGCCAGCAGCCTAGGACAGGGGGCTCCTGAAGCTTTCTTT. Translating gives CASSLGQGAPEAFF. The V gene is TRBV7-8, the J gene TRBJ1-1; 11 positions agree with TRBD1. J gave up 6 bases and V 5 bases, and 5 bases lay outside the gene matches. From germline, CDR1 is SGHVS and CDR2 FQNEAQ. The CDR3 consists of 14 residues.